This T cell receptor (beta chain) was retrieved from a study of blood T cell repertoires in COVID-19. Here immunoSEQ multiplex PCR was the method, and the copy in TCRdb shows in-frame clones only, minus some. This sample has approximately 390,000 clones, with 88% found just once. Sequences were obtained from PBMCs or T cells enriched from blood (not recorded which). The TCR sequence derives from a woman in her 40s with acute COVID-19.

The CDR3 reads CASSLIARNNEQFF. For the CDR3, the DNA is TGTGCCAGCAGCTTAATCGCTAGAAACAATGAGCAGTTCTTC. The gene calls are TRBV7-8 and TRBJ2-1; the D is unclear. The ends were cut back, 2 bases at V and 5 bases at J, with 10 bases in the middle. CDR1 is SGHVS and CDR2 is FQNEAQ in the germline V gene. The CDR3 spans 14 residues.